This T cell receptor (beta chain) was sequenced for a study of blood T cell repertoires in COVID-19. Study overall: COVID-19 samples, acute and convalescent, were from the United States, Italy and Spain. The cDNA or gDNA used as material had been derived from T cells, B-cell-depleted T cells, or PBMCs.

Between the trimmed V and J ends, which lost 0 bases and 1 base, there was a span of 10 bases. The CDR3 covers 16 residues. CDR1 and CDR2 from the germline V gene are LGHNA and YSLEER. In the authors' workflow: Reference gene primer amplification gave estimated nucleated cell counts. Sequenced by immunoSEQ multiplex PCR; TCRdb stores in-frame clones only, minus some. V, J and clone size are taken as reported in that table, and D and trimming were inferred from the DNA itself. The sample lists a few hundred thousand clones; around 86% were seen once. Enrolment of Seattle patients took place during active infection, and they were followed longitudinally.

V is TRBV4-3 and J is TRBJ1-5; D gene uncertain. The sequencing sample was made of peripheral blood. This TCR was sampled from a woman aged 70-85 years with COVID-19, enrolled during active disease. The CDR3 DNA reads as TGCGCCAGCAGCCAAGATCTCGGGAGAAGCAATCAGCCCCAGCATTTT. Protein product: CASSQDLGRSNQPQHF.